The 27 T cell receptor beta chains below were found in one sample sequenced in a study of Tregs in tolerant kidney transplant recipients. Measured with immunoSEQ multiplex PCR; TCRdb has only the in-frame clones, and not every one. Of 75,000 to 80,000 clones in the sample, around 90% are singletons; the top ten hold 0.3% to 0.4%. The sequencing used Tregs from blood, collected before the transplant. Receptors were obtained from a human donor who received a combined kidney and bone marrow transplant.

The gene calls are TRBV2 and TRBJ1-1; D not certain. Germline V gene sequence: CDR1 SNHLY, CDR2 FYNNEI. CDR3 length: 13 residues. The V end was cut by 7 bases, the J end by 0 bases, with 9 bases between. CDR3 DNA: TGTGCCAGCAAAAGGTGGGTGAACACTGAAGCTTTCTTT. Translating gives CASKRWVNTEAFF. Using reference TRBV2 and TRBJ1-1 for the parts outside the CDR3, the full variable domain is EPEVTQTPSHQVTQMGQEVILRCVPISNHLYFYWYRQILGQKVEFLVSFYNNEISEKSEIFDDQFSVERPDGSNFTLKIRSTKLEDSAMYFCASKRWVNTEAFFGQGTRLTVV.

Concerning this clone itself: Other DNA sequences in this sample translate to the same CDR3. The CDR3 nucleotides are TGTGCCACCAGCAGAGATCATGGAAACACTGAAGCTTTCTTT. It codes for CATSRDHGNTEAFF. The rearrangement uses TRBV15 and TRBJ1-1; the D is unclear. The CDR3 is made up of 14 amino acids. The germline CDR1 and CDR2 sequences are LNHNV and YYDKDF (reference sequence). Trimming took off 0 bases at V and 2 bases at J, with 7 bases between the two ends.

The chain links TRBV7-9 to TRBJ1-1; a possible D gene is TRBD1 (6 bases). This CDR3 has 15 residues. Per germline, CDR1 SEHNR and CDR2 FQNEAQ (reference sequence). The ends were cut back, 4 bases at V and 5 bases at J, with 17 bases in the middle. In nucleotides, the CDR3 is TGTGCCAGCAGCTACCGGGGGGCGGCGGGAACTGAAGCTTTCTTT. It encodes CASSYRGAAGTEAFF.

This clone has only one observation. This chain links TRBV11-2 with TRBJ2-7; no clear D gene. The germline gives CDR1 SGHAT, CDR2 FQNNGV. V was cut by 5 bases and J by 2 bases, with 4 bases left in between. CDR3 size: 11 residues. The CDR3 region is CASSVTYEQYF. In DNA form, the CDR3 reads TGTGCCAGCAGCGTGACCTACGAGCAGTACTTC.

Concerning this clone: In the same sample, other DNA sequences code for this CDR3. The CDR3 protein is CASSLGGYGYTF. The CDR3 region has the DNA TGTGCCAGCAGCTTAGGGGGGTATGGCTACACCTTC. The chain uses TRBV7-9 and TRBJ1-2; TRBD1 is a possible D gene (5 bases). The CDR3 has 12 residues. V was trimmed by 1 base and J by 5 bases, leaving 5 bases between them. Germline-derived CDR1 and CDR2 are SEHNR and FQNEAQ (reference sequence).

The rearrangement uses TRBV19 and TRBJ2-2; the match to TRBD2 covers 8 bases. This CDR3 is 14 amino acids long. J gave up 9 bases and V 7 bases, and 10 bases lay outside the gene matches. Germline V lookup: CDR1 LNHDA, CDR2 SQIVND (reference sequence). The CDR3 DNA reads TGTGCCAGTATTTCCGGGACTAGGAAGAGGGAGCTGTTTTTT. Protein product: CASISGTRKRELFF. Using reference TRBV19 and TRBJ2-2 for the parts outside the CDR3, the full variable domain is DGGITQSPKYLFRKEGQNVTLSCEQNLNHDAMYWYRQDPGQGLRLIYYSQIVNDFQKGDIAEGYSVSREKKESFPLTVTSAQKNPTAFYLCASISGTRKRELFFGEGSRLTVL.

This chain connects TRBV5-1 to TRBJ2-4, with unresolved D. V was shortened by 4 bases and J by 0 bases, with 8 bases between the two germline ends. This CDR3 comprises 14 residues. Germline loops: CDR1 SGHRS, CDR2 YFSETQ. In DNA form, the CDR3 reads TGCGCCAGCAGCGAAAGGGTAGCCAAAAACATTCAGTACTTC. Its translation: CASSERVAKNIQYF. Drawing the rest from reference TRBV5-1 and TRBJ2-4, the complete variable domain is KAGVTQTPRYLIKTRGQQVTLSCSPISGHRSVSWYQQTPGQGLQFLFEYFSETQRNKGNFPGRFSGRQFSNSRSEMNVSTLELGDSALYLCASSERVAKNIQYFGAGTRLSVL.

J is TRBJ2-5 and V is TRBV4-2; 9 positions match TRBD2. Matching the DNA end better, TRBJ2-7 makes the J call doubtful. Germline loops: CDR1 LGHNA, CDR2 YNFKEQ. There are 17 residues in the CDR3. Here the CDR3 DNA reads TGTGCCAGCAGCCAAACTAAGACTAGCGGTATCTCCTACGAGCAGTACTTC. This gives the protein CASSQTKTSGISYEQYF.

This clone was recorded only once. The chain has TRBV6-1 and TRBJ2-7; 13 bases are a match to TRBD2. The CDR3 runs to 15 residues. Looked up from germline, CDR1 is MNHNS and CDR2 is SASEGT. J was trimmed by 6 bases and V by 4 bases; bases with no gene match: 6. The CDR3 nucleotides are TGTGCCAGCAGTGTGGGGACTAGCGGGAAAGGCGAGCAGTACTTC. This codes for CASSVGTSGKGEQYF.

The chain carries TRBV19 and TRBJ2-7; D ambiguous. This CDR3 spans 12 amino acids. Trimming removed 5 bases from V and 3 bases from J, with 8 bases in between. Germline lookup yields CDR1 LNHDA and CDR2 SQIVND (reference sequence). As DNA, the CDR3 is TGTGCCAGTAGTCAGTCTGGCTACGAGCAGTACTTC. Translating gives CASSQSGYEQYF.

J is TRBJ1-5 and V is TRBV28, with TRBD1 as a possible D gene (5 bases). V was trimmed by 2 bases and J by 2 bases, leaving 10 bases between them. The CDR3 sequence is 15 residues long. The germline V gene has CDR1 MDHEN and CDR2 SYDVKM. CDR3 DNA sequence: TGTGCCAGCAGTTTAGGGGGGTCCGGCAATCAGCCCCAGCATTTT. Translating it yields CASSLGGSGNQPQHF.

V gene TRBV29-1 combines with J gene TRBJ2-1, with D maybe TRBD2 (5 bases). CDR1 and CDR2 (germline): SQVTM, ANQGSEA. This CDR3 has 14 residues. Trimming cost V 7 bases and J 4 bases, with 17 bases left between them. As DNA, the CDR3 is TGCAGCGCCACCCCCCGGACTGGTTACAATGAGCAGTTCTTC. Translating gives CSATPRTGYNEQFF.

This clone turned up a few times. The genes are TRBV7-8 and TRBJ2-7; 8 nucleotides match TRBD2. This CDR3 contains 13 residues. Unmatched junction bases numbered 4, after V lost 3 bases and J lost 6 bases. Germline CDR1 and CDR2: SGHVS and FQNEAQ. The CDR3 reads CASSLGAGAEQYF. For the CDR3, the DNA is TGTGCCAGCAGCTTGGGAGCGGGAGCCGAGCAGTACTTC.

The V call is TRBV21-1, the J call TRBJ1-2. TRBV21-1 is a pseudogene locus. The CDR3 covers 16 residues. CDR3 nucleotides: TGTGCCAGCAGCAAAGTGTTTAGGAGGGATTCCTATGGCTACACCTTC. Its translation is CASSKVFRRDSYGYTF.

The chain links TRBV30 to TRBJ1-2; no reliable D call. Germline assignment: CDR1 GTSNPN and CDR2 SVGIG (reference sequence). This CDR3 is built from 12 residues. Deletions cut 2 bases from V and 11 bases from J, with 15 bases between. CDR3: CAWSSGGDIYTF. CDR3 DNA: TGTGCCTGGAGTAGTGGCGGAGACATTTACACCTTC.

This chain joins TRBV6-4 and TRBJ2-5; 9 bases map to TRBD1. This CDR3 spans 14 amino acids. Losses at the gene ends were 8 bases for V and 9 bases for J; bases not matched to a gene: 13. Germline V gene data show CDR1 as MRHNA and CDR2 as SNTAGT. The CDR3 region is CASLTTGTGSAQYF. CDR3 coding DNA: TGTGCCAGCCTAACCACCGGGACAGGGAGTGCCCAGTACTTC.

This sequence joins TRBV19 and TRBJ1-5; maybe TRBD1 (5 bases). This CDR3 contains 13 residues. Germline V gives CDR1 LNHDA, CDR2 SQIVND (reference sequence). Trimming took off 7 bases at V and 2 bases at J, with 9 bases between the two ends. CDR3 bases: TGTGCCAGTATGGCCAGGGGCAATCAGCCCCAGCATTTT. It translates to CASMARGNQPQHF.

The chain uses TRBV4-2 and TRBJ2-5; D possibly matches TRBD1 or TRBD2 (5 bases each). CDR1 and CDR2 from the germline V gene are LGHNA and YNFKEQ. Trimming took off 6 bases at V and 3 bases at J, with 14 bases between the two ends. This CDR3 comprises 14 residues. The CDR3 protein is CASRRVGDEETQYF. The CDR3 DNA sequence: TGTGCCAGCAGACGAGTGGGGGACGAAGAGACCCAGTACTTC.

The V and J genes are TRBV20-1 and TRBJ2-7; D is unresolved. This CDR3 contains 11 residues. Trimming cost V 7 bases and J 3 bases, with 10 bases left between them. CDR1 and CDR2 from the germline V gene are DFQATT and SNEGSKA (reference sequence). The CDR3 is CSGLTFYEQYF. CDR3 bases: TGCAGTGGGTTAACTTTCTACGAGCAGTACTTC.

The chain couples TRBV19 to TRBJ1-5; tentative D call: TRBD1 (6 bases). Germline loops: CDR1 LNHDA, CDR2 SQIVND (reference sequence). The CDR3 loop spans 15 amino acids. V was pared by 5 bases and J by 0 bases, with 11 bases between. The CDR3 DNA sequence: TGTGCCAGTAGTCAACGGACAGTTAGCAATCAGCCCCAGCATTTT. Translated: CASSQRTVSNQPQHF.

The V and J genes are TRBV4-1 and TRBJ1-2; D is unresolved. Germline lookup yields CDR1 MGHRA and CDR2 YSYEKL. The V and J ends lost 2 bases and 3 bases respectively, with 13 bases between them. The CDR3 runs to 15 residues. The CDR3 protein is CASSQSSDGDYGYTF. CDR3 sequence (DNA): TGCGCCAGCAGCCAAAGTTCCGACGGGGACTATGGCTACACCTTC.

This rearrangement joins TRBV28 to TRBJ2-3; a weak D match, TRBD1 (6 bases). The CDR3 contains 15 residues. Germline-derived CDR1 and CDR2 are MDHEN and SYDVKM. Trimming took off 1 base at V and 2 bases at J, with 10 bases between the two ends. The CDR3 nucleotides read TGTGCCAGCAGTTTATACAGGGACGACACAGATACGCAGTATTTT. This sequence encodes CASSLYRDDTDTQYF. Drawing the rest from reference TRBV28 and TRBJ2-3, the complete variable domain is DVKVTQSSRYLVKRTGEKVFLECVQDMDHENMFWYRQDPGLGLRLIYFSYDVKMKEKGDIPEGYSVSREKKERFSLILESASTNQTSMYLCASSLYRDDTDTQYFGPGTRLTVL.

CDR3 residues: CASRLAGVTDTQYF. In DNA form, the CDR3 reads TGTGCCAGCAGACTAGCGGGAGTGACAGATACGCAGTATTTT. The V gene is TRBV7-9, the J gene TRBJ2-3; 11 nucleotides match TRBD2. Germline CDR1 SEHNR, CDR2 FQNEAQ (reference sequence). This CDR3 has 14 residues. Trimming removed 6 bases from V and 3 bases from J; junction bases left unmatched: 2. Based on the CDR3 plus reference TRBV7-9 and TRBJ2-3, the full variable domain is DTGVSQNPRHKITKRGQNVTFRCDPISEHNRLYWYRQTLGQGPEFLTYFQNEAQLEKSRLLSDRFSAERPKGSFSTLEIQRTEQGDSAMYLCASRLAGVTDTQYFGPGTRLTVL.

This clone has just a few counts. V is TRBV5-1 and J is TRBJ2-2, with D possibly being TRBD1 (6 bases). CDR1 SGHRS and CDR2 YFSETQ come from the germline V gene. CDR3 size: 14 residues. The ends were cut back, 3 bases at V and 4 bases at J, with 10 bases in the middle. CDR3 region: CASSSGQITGELFF. CDR3 DNA sequence: TGCGCCAGCAGCTCAGGACAGATCACCGGGGAGCTGTTTTTT.

The rearrangement uses TRBV7-9 and TRBJ2-2; D may correspond to TRBD1 or TRBD2 (5 bases each). This CDR3 comprises 15 residues. CDR1 and CDR2 from the germline V gene are SEHNR and FQNEAQ (reference sequence). V lost 3 bases to trimming and J lost 4 bases, with 12 bases between them. In nucleotides, the CDR3 is TGTGCCAGCAGCTTTACCGGGACCCCCACCGGGGAGCTGTTTTTT. It specifies CASSFTGTPTGELFF.

The V and J genes are TRBV28 and TRBJ2-2; D remains unclear. CDR1 is MDHEN and CDR2 is SYDVKM in the germline V gene. This CDR3 comprises 15 residues. Trimming removed 2 bases from V and 6 bases from J, with 13 bases in between. CDR3 region: CASSLGRVPSGELFF. DNA of the CDR3: TGTGCCAGCAGTTTAGGACGGGTTCCATCCGGGGAGCTGTTTTTT.

The V gene is TRBV2, the J gene TRBJ2-2; D is undetermined. The CDR3 extends over 11 amino acids. Germline CDR1 SNHLY, CDR2 FYNNEI. The V and J ends lost 9 bases and 5 bases respectively, with 7 bases between them. This CDR3 is CASVWTGELFF. The CDR3 DNA is TGTGCCAGTGTGTGGACCGGGGAGCTGTTTTTT.